This TCR beta chain was identified during a study of blood T cell repertoires in COVID-19. Study as a whole: Samples came from the United States, Italy and Spain, spanning acute and convalescent COVID-19.

In germline, CDR1 is MDHEN, CDR2 SYDVKM. This CDR3 region has 15 residues. V shed 2 bases and J shed 9 bases, with 14 bases lying between them. The participants were between roughly 18 and 90 years old and came from 20 to 30 US areas. Self-reported history from a screening survey and questionnaire set each donor's cohort. Cohort 3 donors counted as recovered after two negative PCRs, clearance, or resolved symptoms. Method: immunoSEQ multiplex PCR; TCRdb's copy keeps in-frame clones and lacks some. Among 450,000 to 500,000 clones listed, around 90% were seen once. The TCR sequence derives from a woman aged 18-29 years who had recovered from COVID-19. The sequenced material came from PBMCs or T cells enriched from blood (not recorded which). This chain links TRBV28 with TRBJ1-6; perhaps TRBD1 as D (5 bases). The CDR3 DNA reads as TGTGCCAGCAGTTTAGCGGGGGAGGGACGTTCACCCCTCCACTTT. This codes for CASSLAGEGRSPLHF.